The present TCR beta chain was sequenced within a study of blood T cell repertoires in COVID-19. This CDR3 has 13 amino acids. Germline lookup yields CDR1 SGHTA and CDR2 FQGTGA. Trimming stripped 5 bases from V and 6 bases from J, with 10 bases between. Some clones are missing from TCRdb's copy, which holds only in-frame ones; the method was immunoSEQ multiplex PCR. Of 350,000 to 400,000 clones listed, around 87% are singletons. Allocation to cohorts depended on clinical history reported by the participants. Either two negative PCRs, clearance, or symptom resolution qualified Cohort 3 donors as recovered.

Sequencing was performed on PBMCs or T cells enriched from blood (not recorded which). This sequence was found in a man between 18 and 35 years old who had recovered from COVID-19. The chain couples TRBV7-3 to TRBJ2-2; no definite D call. CDR3 bases: TGTGCCAGCAGCCCTACAGTGCCCGGGGAGCTGTTTTTT. Translating gives CASSPTVPGELFF.